This T cell receptor beta chain was sequenced for a study of T cells in Graves' hyperthyroidism and ophthalmopathy. Germline V gene sequence: CDR1 SNHLY, CDR2 FYNNEI. The CDR3 is 13 amino acids. V was trimmed by 10 bases and J by 1 base, leaving 13 bases between them. Amplified TCR beta CDR3 regions derived from RNA transcripts. Initially, a first-round RT-PCR of the TCR CDR3 employed the HTBI primer set. TCRdb used MiXCR to reprocess the multiplex PCR reads, holding one entry per CDR3 protein. Seen here are 480,000 or so distinct CDR3 sequences, under 15% observed once, and the top ten hold about 17%. The sample holds many counts of this clonotype.

Sequences were obtained from blood. The chain uses TRBV2 and TRBJ1-1, with D perhaps matching TRBD1 (6 bases). The TCR sequence derives from a woman under 30 with Graves' hyperthyroidism. In DNA form, the CDR3 reads TGTGCCACCCAGGGACAACCGAACACTGAAGCTTTCTTT. It is translated as CATQGQPNTEAFF.